The T cell receptor (beta chain) under discussion was sequenced for a study of CD8 T cells in Susac syndrome. TCR beta sequencing was performed on blood CD8+ and CD4+ T cells. Definite or probable Susac syndrome was diagnosed using recently defined diagnostic criteria. Isolation of CD8+ and CD4+ T cells was performed negatively, whereas enrichment of TEMRA cells was done by FACS. An amount of RNA that ranged from 0.5 to 1 ug was reverse transcribed with random hexamers. A multiplex approach, immunoSEQ multiplex PCR, amplified TCR beta CDR3 across 54 Vbeta and 13 Jbeta. TCRdb independently ran MiXCR on the immunoSEQ multiplex PCR reads; one entry per CDR3 protein. This table holds roughly 100,000 distinct CDR3 sequences, roughly 94% found once. Germline V gene data show CDR1 as ENHRY and CDR2 as SYGVKD. The length of the CDR3 is 13 residues. V gave up 3 bases and J gave up 4 bases; unmatched junction bases: 2.

The sequencing sample was made of CD4+ T cells from PBMCs. The sequence derives from a human donor with Susac syndrome. V gene TRBV10-3 combines with J gene TRBJ2-5; the match to TRBD1 covers 7 bases. The CDR3 loop is CAISEEGAETQYF. The CDR3 nucleotides are TGTGCCATCAGTGAAGAGGGGGCAGAGACCCAGTACTTC.